The rows below give T cell receptor beta chains drawn from one sample of a study of blood T cell repertoires in COVID-19. The assay was immunoSEQ multiplex PCR, and TCRdb's table has in-frame clones only and misses some. The repertoire holds some 150,000 clones, around 80% seen once, with more than 14% in the top ten. The sample was peripheral blood. These receptors originate from an older woman with COVID-19, enrolled during active disease. Each CDR3 is given with its conserved first and last residue. D genes are given only for firm matches. A clone size is listed for some rows: how often the clone was seen (once, few, many), or a class if it is expanded.

NA,TRBV28,NA,TRBJ1-2,CASIGGRKRYTF,TGTGCCAGCATTGGAGGGAGGAAGCGCTACACCTTC
TRBD1,TRBV5-5,NA,TRBJ1-4,CASSLGTGDEKLFF,TGTGCCAGCAGCCTGGGGACAGGAGACGAAAAACTGTTTTTT
TRBD1,TRBV11-1,NA,TRBJ1-6,CASSHRGRSPLHF,TGTGCCAGCAGCCACAGGGGGCGTTCACCCCTCCACTTT
NA,TRBV19,NA,TRBJ2-3,CASSARDWGTDTQYF,TGTGCCAGTAGTGCCCGGGACTGGGGCACAGATACGCAGTATTTT
TRBD2,TRBV5-1,once,TRBJ2-5,CASSFSGGKETQYF,TGCGCCAGCAGCTTTAGCGGGGGGAAAGAGACCCAGTACTTC
NA,TRBV5-1,NA,TRBJ1-3,CASSLYYGNTIYF,TGCGCCAGCAGCTTGTACTATGGAAACACCATATATTTT
NA,TRBV28,NA,TRBJ1-2,CASSPRTRWDYGYTF,TGTGCCAGCAGTCCCCGGACTCGGTGGGACTATGGCTACACCTTC
TRBD1,TRBV29-1,few,TRBJ2-7,CSGSQGAGEQYF,TGCAGCGGGTCACAGGGGGCTGGAGAGCAGTACTTC
NA,TRBV5-6,NA,TRBJ2-2,CASSLKGAYTGELFF,TGTGCCAGCAGCTTGAAGGGAGCCTACACCGGGGAGCTGTTTTTT
NA,TRBV19,NA,TRBJ1-5,CASSIVVGAGNQPQHF,TGTGCCAGTAGTATAGTAGTAGGGGCGGGCAATCAGCCCCAGCATTTT
TRBD1,TRBV4-1,NA,TRBJ2-7,CASSRQGQGKIYEQYF,TGCGCCAGCAGCCGTCAAGGACAGGGGAAGATCTACGAGCAGTACTTC
NA,TRBV5-1,NA,TRBJ2-1,CASSEDTYEQFF,TGCGCCAGCAGCGAGGATACCTATGAGCAGTTCTTC
TRBD1,TRBV18,once,TRBJ1-1,CASSRTGVGMNTEAFF,TGTGCCAGCTCACGGACAGGGGTGGGGATGAACACTGAAGCTTTCTTT